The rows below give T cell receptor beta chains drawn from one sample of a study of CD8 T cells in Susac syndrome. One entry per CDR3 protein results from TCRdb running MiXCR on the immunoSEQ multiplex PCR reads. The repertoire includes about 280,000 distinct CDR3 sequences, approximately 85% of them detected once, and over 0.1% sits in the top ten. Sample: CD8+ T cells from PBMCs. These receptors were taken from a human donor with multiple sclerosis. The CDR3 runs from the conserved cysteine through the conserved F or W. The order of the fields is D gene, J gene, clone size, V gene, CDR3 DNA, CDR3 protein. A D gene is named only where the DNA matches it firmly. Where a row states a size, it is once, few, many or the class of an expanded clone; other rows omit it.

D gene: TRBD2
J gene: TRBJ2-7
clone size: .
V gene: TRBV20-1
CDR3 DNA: TGCAGTGCGTTGCAGCGGGAGGGCCTTGGTGAGCAGTACTTC
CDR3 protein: CSALQREGLGEQYF

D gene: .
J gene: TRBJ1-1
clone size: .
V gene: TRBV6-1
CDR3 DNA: TGTGCCAGCAGACTATACGAGAACACTGAAGCTTTCTTT
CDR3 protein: CASRLYENTEAFF

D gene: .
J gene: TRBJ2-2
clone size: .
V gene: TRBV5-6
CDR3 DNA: TGTGCCAGCACTCCACATGAGAGCGGGGAGCTGTTTTTT
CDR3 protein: CASTPHESGELFF

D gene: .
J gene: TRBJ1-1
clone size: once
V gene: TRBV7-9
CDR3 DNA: TGTGCCAGCAGCGGATTTGGGGGCACTGAAGCTTTCTTT
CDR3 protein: CASSGFGGTEAFF

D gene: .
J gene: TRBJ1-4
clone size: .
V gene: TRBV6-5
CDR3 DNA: TGTGCCAGCAGTTCCAGAGTCGCCAGGGGCGGGATGGAAAAACTGTTTTTT
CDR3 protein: CASSSRVARGGMEKLFF

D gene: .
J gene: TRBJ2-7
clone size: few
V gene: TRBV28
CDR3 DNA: TGTGCCAGCAGTTTAAGACTGGACTATTACGAGCAGTACTTC
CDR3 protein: CASSLRLDYYEQYF

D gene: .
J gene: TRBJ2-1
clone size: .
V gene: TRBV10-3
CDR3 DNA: TGTGCCATCAGGGCCGGGACGCCAACCAGGTATGAGCAGTTCTTC
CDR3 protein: CAIRAGTPTRYEQFF

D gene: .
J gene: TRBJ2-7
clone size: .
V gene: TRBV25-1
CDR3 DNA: TGTGCCAGCAGTGCCCAACCGGGCGAAGGTTACGAGCAGTACTTC
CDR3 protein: CASSAQPGEGYEQYF

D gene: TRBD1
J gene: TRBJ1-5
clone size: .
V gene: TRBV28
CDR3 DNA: TGTGCCAGCAGTTTGGGGACAGGGTACCAGCCCCAGCATTTT
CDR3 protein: CASSLGTGYQPQHF

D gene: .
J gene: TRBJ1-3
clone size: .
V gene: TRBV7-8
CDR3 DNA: TGTGCCAGCAGCTTAGAAGCGGGGACCGCTGGAAACACCATATATTTT
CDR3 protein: CASSLEAGTAGNTIYF

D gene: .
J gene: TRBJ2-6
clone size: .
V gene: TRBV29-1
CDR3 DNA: TGCAGCGTTGGAGCTACTGGGGCCAACGTCCTGACTTTC
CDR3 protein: CSVGATGANVLTF

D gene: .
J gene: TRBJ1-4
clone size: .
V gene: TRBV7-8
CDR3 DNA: TGTGCCAGCAGCTTAGAGGGCTCGACGGGGGAAAAACTGTTTTTT
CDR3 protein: CASSLEGSTGEKLFF

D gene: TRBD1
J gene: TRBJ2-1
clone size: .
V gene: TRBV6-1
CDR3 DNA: TGTGCCAGCAGTGCCCTCTGGCCCCCCGGGACAGCGACTTACAATGAGCAGTTCTTC
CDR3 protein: CASSALWPPGTATYNEQFF

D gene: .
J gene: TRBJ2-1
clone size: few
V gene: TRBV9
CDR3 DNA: TGTGCCAGCAGCGTTTTAGGGAATGAGCAGTTCTTC
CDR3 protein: CASSVLGNEQFF

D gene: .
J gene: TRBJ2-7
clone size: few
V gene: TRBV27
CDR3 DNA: TGTGCCAGCAGTTCCTTGTATTACTACGAGCAGTACTTC
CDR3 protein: CASSSLYYYEQYF

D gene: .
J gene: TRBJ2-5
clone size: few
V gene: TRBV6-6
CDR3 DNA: TGTGCCAGCAGTTACGTTGGCCGAGAGACCCAGTACTTC
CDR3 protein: CASSYVGRETQYF

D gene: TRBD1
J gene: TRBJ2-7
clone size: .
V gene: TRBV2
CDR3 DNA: TGTGCCAGCAGTGCCAGGACAGGGCAGGGGAACTACGAGCAGTACTTC
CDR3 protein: CASSARTGQGNYEQYF